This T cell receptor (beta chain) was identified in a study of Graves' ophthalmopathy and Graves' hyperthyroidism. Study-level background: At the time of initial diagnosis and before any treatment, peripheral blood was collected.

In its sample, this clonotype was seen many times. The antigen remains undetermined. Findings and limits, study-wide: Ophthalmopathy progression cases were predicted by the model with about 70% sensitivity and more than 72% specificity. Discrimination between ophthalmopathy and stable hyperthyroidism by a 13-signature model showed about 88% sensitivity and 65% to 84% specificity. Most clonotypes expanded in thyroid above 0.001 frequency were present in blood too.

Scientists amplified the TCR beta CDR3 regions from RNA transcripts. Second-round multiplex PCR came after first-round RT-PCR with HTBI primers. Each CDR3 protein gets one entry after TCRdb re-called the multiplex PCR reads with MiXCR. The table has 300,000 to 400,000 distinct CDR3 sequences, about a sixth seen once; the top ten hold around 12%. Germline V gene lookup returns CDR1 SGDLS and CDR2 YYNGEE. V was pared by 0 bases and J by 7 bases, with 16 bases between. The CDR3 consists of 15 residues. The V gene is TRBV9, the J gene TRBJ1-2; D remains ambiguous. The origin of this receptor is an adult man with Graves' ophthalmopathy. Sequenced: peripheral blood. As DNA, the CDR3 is TGTGCCAGCAGCGTAGGACCGGATGCGGCTATTGGCTACACCTTC. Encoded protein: CASSVGPDAAIGYTF.